Listed below are T cell receptor beta chains from one sample, sequenced in a study of blood T cell repertoires in COVID-19. The table came from immunoSEQ multiplex PCR; TCRdb's copy has only in-frame clones and leaves some out. The data contain over 150,000 clones, 86% of them singletons. Material: peripheral blood. These receptors came from a man over 45 with active or convalescent COVID-19. Both conserved end residues are part of each CDR3. D genes are given only for firm matches. A clone size is listed for some rows: how often the clone was seen (once, few, many), or a class if it is expanded.

-	TRBV6-6	TRBJ2-3	TRBD1	TGTGCCAGCAAGGGACAGGGGGGGAATTTTGATACGCAGTATTTT	CASKGQGGNFDTQYF
few	TRBV19	TRBJ1-4	-	TGTGCCAGTAGTATAATCGGGGGAACTAATGAAAAACTGTTTTTT	CASSIIGGTNEKLFF
-	TRBV11-3	TRBJ2-1	-	TGTGCCAGCAGCTTGGAGCTTACAGGAAACAATGAGCAGTTCTTC	CASSLELTGNNEQFF
-	TRBV18	TRBJ2-5	-	TGTGCCAGCTCACTAAACGTTGGGGCTATGGTACGAGAGACCCAGTACTTC	CASSLNVGAMVRETQYF
-	TRBV28	TRBJ1-5	-	TGTGCCAGCAGCCGACGACAGAGTTTGCTTCAGCCCCAGCATTTT	CASSRRQSLLQPQHF
-	TRBV13	TRBJ2-1	TRBD1	TGTGCCAGCAGCTCCCGGGACAGCTCCTACAATGAGCAGTTCTTC	CASSSRDSSYNEQFF
many	TRBV7-9	TRBJ2-2	-	TGTGCCAGCAGCTTAGATCCAGGGGCCGGGGAGCTGTTTTTT	CASSLDPGAGELFF
once	TRBV24-1	TRBJ2-3	-	TGTGCCACCAGTGATTTTGGTCAGGGGAACACAGATACGCAGTATTTT	CATSDFGQGNTDTQYF
once	TRBV6-5	TRBJ2-7	-	TGTGCCAGCACTACTGCCCACTCCTACGAGCAGTACTTC	CASTTAHSYEQYF
-	TRBV5-4	TRBJ2-1	-	TGTGCCAGCAGCTTGGAAACTAGCTCTTACAATGAGCAGTTCTTC	CASSLETSSYNEQFF
-	TRBV2	TRBJ2-1	-	TGTGCCAGCAGTCGGGGGAATGAGCAGTTCTTC	CASSRGNEQFF
-	TRBV18	TRBJ2-3	TRBD2	TGTGCCAGCTCACCACCCTCCCCGGGAGGGAAGAACACAGATACGCAGTATTTT	CASSPPSPGGKNTDTQYF
-	TRBV2	TRBJ1-2	-	TGTGCCAGCAGACCCGATCCAGGGGATGGCTACACCTTC	CASRPDPGDGYTF
-	TRBV25-1	TRBJ1-6	-	TGTGCCAGCAGTGACGGGGAGAAAACGAATTCACCCCTCCACTTT	CASSDGEKTNSPLHF
once	TRBV19	TRBJ1-2	-	TGTGCCAGTAGCATGCTCCAGGGTCTCTATGGCTACACCTTC	CASSMLQGLYGYTF
-	TRBV4-3	TRBJ2-2	-	TGCGCCAGCAGCCAAGGAGGGTTCAGGGGGCTGTTTTTT	CASSQGGFRGLFF
-	TRBV28	TRBJ1-2	TRBD1	TGTGCCAGCAGACCCACAGGGGTTAACTATGGCTACACCTTC	CASRPTGVNYGYTF
-	TRBV6-2/TRBV6-3	TRBJ2-7	-	TGTGCCAGCAGTCGGGACAAGTTCTACGAGCAGTACTTC	CASSRDKFYEQYF
-	TRBV6-6	TRBJ2-1	TRBD2	TGTGCCAGCAACCCCAGCGGGAGGACCTACAATGAGCAGTTCTTC	CASNPSGRTYNEQFF
-	TRBV28	TRBJ2-1	TRBD2	TGTGCCAGCAGTTTAAGACTAGCGGGCCACAATGAGCAGTTCTTC	CASSLRLAGHNEQFF